Shown below are 10 T cell receptor beta chains from a single sample sequenced in a study of T cell repertoires in cytomegalovirus infection. TCRdb processed the reads anew with MiXCR; each CDR3 protein has one entry. The repertoire includes under 450,000 distinct CDR3 sequences, about 34% of them detected once, and about 14% sits in the top ten. No antigens are known for them. The sample in question was cultured PBMCs, obtained from culture after CMV antigen stimulation. These receptors were taken from a human donor in good health (CMV status not recorded). Some clones in this sample may be carry-over from other donors' samples.

This rearrangement joins TRBV18 to TRBJ1-4; D is possibly TRBD1 (5 bases). V was cut by 5 bases and J by 4 bases, with 17 bases left in between. CDR3 length equals 16 residues. Germline lookup yields CDR1 KGHSH and CDR2 LQKENI. CDR3 amino acids: CASSVTGTNYNEKLFF. The CDR3 DNA is TGTGCCAGCTCAGTGACCGGGACGAACTATAATGAAAAACTGTTTTTT.

This chain connects TRBV19 to TRBJ1-1; D may be TRBD1 (6 bases). With 4 bases removed from V and 3 bases from J, the gap between germline ends came to 18 bases. The CDR3 spans 16 residues. CDR1 and CDR2 from the germline V gene are LNHDA and SQIVND (reference sequence). The CDR3 nucleotides read TGTGCCAGTAGTAGACCGCTCCCGAGGGGGTACACTGAAGCTTTCTTT. This encodes CASSRPLPRGYTEAFF.

The sample holds a few counts of this clonotype. As DNA, the CDR3 is TGCGCCAGCAGCTCCGGACAGGCCACAGATACGCAGTATTTT. Protein sequence: CASSSGQATDTQYF. The chain joins TRBV4-1 to TRBJ2-3; the match to TRBD1 covers 7 bases. CDR1 is MGHRA and CDR2 is YSYEKL in the germline V gene. Losses at the gene ends were 5 bases for V and 2 bases for J; bases not matched to a gene: 4. This CDR3 is 14 amino acids long.

The CDR3 loop reads CASSSGGAGEQYV. CDR3 DNA: TGTGCCAGCAGTTCTGGGGGGGCAGGCGAGCAGTACGTC. The rearrangement joins TRBV28 to TRBJ2-7, with a tentative D call TRBD2 (7 bases). Germline V CDR1 and CDR2: MDHEN, SYDVKM. Deletions cut 4 bases from V and 6 bases from J, with 13 bases between. The CDR3 loop spans 13 amino acids.

V usage is TRBV28 and J usage is TRBJ2-7; a weak D match, TRBD1 (5 bases). From germline, CDR1 is MDHEN and CDR2 SYDVKM. CDR3 size: 18 residues. With 3 bases removed from V and 2 bases from J, the gap between germline ends came to 23 bases. CDR3: CASSFDIGQLGVTYEQYF. The CDR3 bases are TGTGCCAGCAGTTTTGATATCGGACAATTAGGTGTAACCTACGAGCAGTACTTC.

V usage is TRBV7-9 and J usage is TRBJ2-6; 9 positions agree with TRBD1. The germline V gene encodes CDR1 SEHNR and CDR2 FQNEAQ (reference sequence). The CDR3 sequence is 17 residues long. V gave up 3 bases and J gave up 4 bases; unmatched junction bases: 7. The CDR3 spells CASSLGQGLTGANVLTF. In nucleotides, the CDR3 is TGTGCCAGCAGCTTGGGACAGGGCCTGACGGGGGCCAACGTCCTGACTTTC.

This clonotype came up many times. This rearrangement joins TRBV28 to TRBJ2-5; weak D call: TRBD2 (7 bases). The V end lost 6 bases, the J end lost 7 bases, and 18 bases lay between the germline ends. Germline lookup yields CDR1 MDHEN and CDR2 SYDVKM. There are 14 residues in the CDR3. CDR3 nucleotides: TGTGCCAGCAGCCCCGTAGGGGGGGGGGCGACCCAGTACTTC. Translating gives CASSPVGGGATQYF.

The V call is TRBV12-3 or TRBV12-4, the J call TRBJ2-5, with 7 positions matching TRBD2. Losses at the gene ends were 5 bases for V and 4 bases for J; bases not matched to a gene: 7. The CDR3 has 14 residues. CDR3 amino acids: CASSPAGLVETQYF. In DNA, the CDR3 is TGTGCCAGCAGTCCAGCGGGATTAGTAGAGACCCAGTACTTC.

The chain recombines TRBV5-1 with TRBJ1-1; D is ambiguous. CDR3 length: 15 amino acids. Germline-derived CDR1 and CDR2 are SGHRS and YFSETQ. Between the trimmed V and J ends, which lost 4 bases and 5 bases, there was a span of 18 bases. The DNA for the CDR3 is TGCGCCAGCAGCCAAGCGGCCCTCCTCGGGACTGAAGCTTTCTTT. Protein sequence: CASSQAALLGTEAFF.

J is TRBJ2-2 and V is TRBV5-1; D is unclear. The V gene's germline CDR1 is SGHRS and CDR2 YFSETQ. Trimming stripped 7 bases from V and 1 base from J, with 14 bases between. The CDR3 totals 15 residues. CDR3 DNA sequence: TGCGCCAGCCGACCGCCAAGCGAGAACACCGGGGAGCTGTTTTTT. This translates into CASRPPSENTGELFF.